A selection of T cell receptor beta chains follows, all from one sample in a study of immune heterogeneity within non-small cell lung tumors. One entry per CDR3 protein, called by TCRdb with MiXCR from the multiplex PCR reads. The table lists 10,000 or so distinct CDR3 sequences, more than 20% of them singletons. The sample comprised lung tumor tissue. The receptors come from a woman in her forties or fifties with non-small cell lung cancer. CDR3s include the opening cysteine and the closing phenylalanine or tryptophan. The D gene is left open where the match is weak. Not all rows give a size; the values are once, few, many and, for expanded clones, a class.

CDR3nt: TGTGCCAGCACCACCCAGGGGGCGGGGGAGCAGTACTTC
CDR3aa: CASTTQGAGEQYF
abundance: many
v_gene: TRBV6-1
j_gene: TRBJ2-7
d_gene: TRBD1

CDR3nt: TGTGCCAGTAGTTCCCCCGGGACTCCGACCTACAATGAGCAGTTCTTC
CDR3aa: CASSSPGTPTYNEQFF
abundance: medium-sized
v_gene: TRBV19
j_gene: TRBJ2-1
d_gene: NA

CDR3nt: TGTGCCAGCAGCTTGGGTCAGCCCCAGCATTTT
CDR3aa: CASSLGQPQHF
abundance: many
v_gene: TRBV5-8
j_gene: TRBJ1-5
d_gene: NA

CDR3nt: TGTGCCAGCAGCGTACCAGGGGTTTCACCCCTCCACTTT
CDR3aa: CASSVPGVSPLHF
abundance: NA
v_gene: TRBV7-9
j_gene: TRBJ1-6
d_gene: NA

CDR3nt: TGTGCCATCAGTGACGCCCAGGACAACTTATATGGCTACACCTTC
CDR3aa: CAISDAQDNLYGYTF
abundance: NA
v_gene: TRBV6-1
j_gene: TRBJ1-2
d_gene: NA

CDR3nt: TGTGCCAGCAGTTTGGCGGGCTACGAGCAGTACTTC
CDR3aa: CASSLAGYEQYF
abundance: NA
v_gene: TRBV28
j_gene: TRBJ2-7
d_gene: NA

CDR3nt: TGCAGTGCTAATACAGGCCCCTATGGCTACACCTTC
CDR3aa: CSANTGPYGYTF
abundance: many
v_gene: TRBV20-1
j_gene: TRBJ1-2
d_gene: NA

CDR3nt: TGCAGTGCTAGAGATCCGGCGGGAGGGCCAGATACGCAGTATTTT
CDR3aa: CSARDPAGGPDTQYF
abundance: NA
v_gene: TRBV20-1
j_gene: TRBJ2-3
d_gene: TRBD2

CDR3nt: TGTGCCACCAGCAGGGGACCCAACGAGCAGTACTTC
CDR3aa: CATSRGPNEQYF
abundance: NA
v_gene: TRBV24-1
j_gene: TRBJ2-7
d_gene: NA

CDR3nt: TGTGCCAGCAGCCCCGGGAGACAGATCACCGGGGAGCTGTTTTTT
CDR3aa: CASSPGRQITGELFF
abundance: medium-sized
v_gene: TRBV11-2
j_gene: TRBJ2-2
d_gene: NA

CDR3nt: TGCAGCGTTGGGTTTGGTTCTGGATGGATCATGAACACTGAAGCTTTCTTT
CDR3aa: CSVGFGSGWIMNTEAFF
abundance: NA
v_gene: TRBV29-1
j_gene: TRBJ1-1
d_gene: NA

CDR3nt: TGTGCCAGCAGTTACGGGACAGGGTTTATTTTCACTGAAGCTTTCTTT
CDR3aa: CASSYGTGFIFTEAFF
abundance: many
v_gene: TRBV6-5
j_gene: TRBJ1-1
d_gene: TRBD1

CDR3nt: TGTGCCAGCATACTGGAAGGGGGTTCCTACAATGAGCAGTTCTTC
CDR3aa: CASILEGGSYNEQFF
abundance: few
v_gene: TRBV5-5
j_gene: TRBJ2-1
d_gene: NA

CDR3nt: TGTGCCTCAGCAAGGGACGGCTACACTGAAGCTTTCTTT
CDR3aa: CASARDGYTEAFF
abundance: many
v_gene: TRBV12-3/TRBV12-4
j_gene: TRBJ1-1
d_gene: NA

CDR3nt: TGTGCCAGCAGTTCCCGACAGGGGGCGACGGACACTGAAGCTTTCTTT
CDR3aa: CASSSRQGATDTEAFF
abundance: medium-sized
v_gene: TRBV27
j_gene: TRBJ1-1
d_gene: TRBD1

CDR3nt: TGCGCCAGCCACGACGGGACAGGGAGGTACGAGCAGTACTTC
CDR3aa: CASHDGTGRYEQYF
abundance: many
v_gene: TRBV10-2
j_gene: TRBJ2-7
d_gene: TRBD1

CDR3nt: TGTGCCAGCAGCGAACAGGAGTTCTCTGGAAACACCATATATTTT
CDR3aa: CASSEQEFSGNTIYF
abundance: many
v_gene: TRBV6-1
j_gene: TRBJ1-3
d_gene: NA

CDR3nt: TGTGCCAGCAGTTTAGCCAGGGACCCGATCTATGGCTACACCTTC
CDR3aa: CASSLARDPIYGYTF
abundance: many
v_gene: TRBV12-3/TRBV12-4
j_gene: TRBJ1-2
d_gene: NA

CDR3nt: TGTGCCTGGAGTTTTCCGGGACGTCCGAACACTGAAGCTTTCTTT
CDR3aa: CAWSFPGRPNTEAFF
abundance: NA
v_gene: TRBV30
j_gene: TRBJ1-1
d_gene: NA

CDR3nt: TGTGCCTGGAGTCGAGTCAGCTCTGGAAACACCATATATTTT
CDR3aa: CAWSRVSSGNTIYF
abundance: medium-sized
v_gene: TRBV30
j_gene: TRBJ1-3
d_gene: NA

CDR3nt: TGTGCCAGCAGCCCTCAGACACGGCGAGGCTACACCTTC
CDR3aa: CASSPQTRRGYTF
abundance: many
v_gene: TRBV9
j_gene: TRBJ1-2
d_gene: NA

CDR3nt: TGTGCCAGCTCCGAAGAACTAGACTCCTACAATGAGCAGTTCTTC
CDR3aa: CASSEELDSYNEQFF
abundance: many
v_gene: TRBV18
j_gene: TRBJ2-1
d_gene: NA

CDR3nt: TGTGCCAGCATGTCGCTGCTCCTAAGCTCGACCTACGAGCAGTACTTC
CDR3aa: CASMSLLLSSTYEQYF
abundance: NA
v_gene: TRBV28
j_gene: TRBJ2-7
d_gene: NA

CDR3nt: TGTGCCAGCAGCTTTGGGGGAGGGAACAAAAACATTCAGTACTTC
CDR3aa: CASSFGGGNKNIQYF
abundance: medium-sized
v_gene: TRBV7-9
j_gene: TRBJ2-4
d_gene: TRBD2

CDR3nt: TGTGCCAGCAGCCAAGGAGGGCCCACTGAAGCTTTCTTT
CDR3aa: CASSQGGPTEAFF
abundance: many
v_gene: TRBV7-3
j_gene: TRBJ1-1
d_gene: NA

CDR3nt: TGTGCCAGCAGCCCGGACTCGGATTCACCCCTCCACTTT
CDR3aa: CASSPDSDSPLHF
abundance: many
v_gene: TRBV9
j_gene: TRBJ1-6
d_gene: NA

CDR3nt: TGTGCCAGCAGTAAAAACAGGGGTGGGAATCAGCCCCAGCATTTT
CDR3aa: CASSKNRGGNQPQHF
abundance: many
v_gene: TRBV6-1
j_gene: TRBJ1-5
d_gene: TRBD1

CDR3nt: TGTGCCAGTAGTATTAATCAGGGGGCAAATCAGCCCCAGCATTTT
CDR3aa: CASSINQGANQPQHF
abundance: many
v_gene: TRBV19
j_gene: TRBJ1-5
d_gene: TRBD1

CDR3nt: TGTGCCAGCAGCTTCATGCAGGGGGCCCACGAGCAGTACTTC
CDR3aa: CASSFMQGAHEQYF
abundance: medium-sized
v_gene: TRBV11-2
j_gene: TRBJ2-7
d_gene: TRBD1

CDR3nt: TGTGCCAGCAGCTTAGCGGGGGGGCGGGATGAGCAGTTCTTC
CDR3aa: CASSLAGGRDEQFF
abundance: many
v_gene: TRBV7-3
j_gene: TRBJ2-1
d_gene: TRBD2

CDR3nt: TGTGCCAGCAGCACCCTAACCTACAATGAGCAGTTCTTC
CDR3aa: CASSTLTYNEQFF
abundance: many
v_gene: TRBV11-2
j_gene: TRBJ2-1
d_gene: NA

CDR3nt: TGCGCCAGCAGCTTGGGGGCAGGGGGGGCAGGGGCCAACGTCCTGACTTTC
CDR3aa: CASSLGAGGAGANVLTF
abundance: many
v_gene: TRBV5-1
j_gene: TRBJ2-6
d_gene: NA

CDR3nt: TGTGCCAGCAGTTCCGACCCGGGACTAAAAGAGACCCAGTACTTC
CDR3aa: CASSSDPGLKETQYF
abundance: NA
v_gene: TRBV12-3/TRBV12-4
j_gene: TRBJ2-5
d_gene: TRBD2

CDR3nt: TGTGCCAGCAGGTCAAGGACAGCCCTTGAAGAGACCCAGTACTTC
CDR3aa: CASRSRTALEETQYF
abundance: many
v_gene: TRBV6-1
j_gene: TRBJ2-5
d_gene: NA

CDR3nt: TGTGCCAGCAGTGCTCAGGGGTGCGTCACAGATACGCAGTATTTT
CDR3aa: CASSAQGCVTDTQYF
abundance: once
v_gene: TRBV6-2/TRBV6-3
j_gene: TRBJ2-3
d_gene: NA

CDR3nt: TGTGCCAGCAGCGTAGGGGTACCGCCCCTCCACTTT
CDR3aa: CASSVGVPPLHF
abundance: medium-sized
v_gene: TRBV9
j_gene: TRBJ1-6
d_gene: NA

CDR3nt: TGTGCCAGTATGAACAGGGTAGACGAAAAACTGTTTTTT
CDR3aa: CASMNRVDEKLFF
abundance: many
v_gene: TRBV19
j_gene: TRBJ1-4
d_gene: NA

CDR3nt: TGTGCCATCAGTGAGTCCCGGGGAGGGGGTTCCTACGAGCAGTACTTC
CDR3aa: CAISESRGGGSYEQYF
abundance: few
v_gene: TRBV10-3
j_gene: TRBJ2-7
d_gene: NA

CDR3nt: TGTGCCAGCAGTTTGTCCGGGGCCTACGAGCAGTACTTC
CDR3aa: CASSLSGAYEQYF
abundance: medium-sized
v_gene: TRBV28
j_gene: TRBJ2-7
d_gene: NA

CDR3nt: TGTGCCAGCAGTTTGAGCGGACAAGAGACCCAGTACTTC
CDR3aa: CASSLSGQETQYF
abundance: NA
v_gene: TRBV25-1
j_gene: TRBJ2-5
d_gene: NA